Listed below are T cell receptor beta chains from one sample, sequenced in a study of T cells in localized non-small cell lung cancer. TCRdb's table, derived via immunoSEQ multiplex PCR, lists solely in-frame clones and lacks some. The repertoire has approximately 88,000 clones, roughly 91% of them found once; the top ten carry 4.1%. The starting material was PBMCs, obtained before any cancer treatment. These receptors were obtained from a woman aged 40-75 years with stage II squamous cell lung carcinoma. Both conserved end residues are part of each CDR3. D genes are given only for firm matches. Clone size is shown for a subset of rows, as once, few, many or a class of expanded clone.

J	D	V	size	CDR3	DNA
TRBJ1-1	-	TRBV19	-	CASSPVGGRTEAFF	TGTGCCAGTAGCCCGGTGGGGGGCAGGACTGAAGCTTTCTTT
TRBJ2-1	TRBD2	TRBV14	-	CASSRLAGFDEQFF	TGTGCCAGCAGCCGACTAGCGGGATTCGATGAGCAGTTCTTC
TRBJ1-5	-	TRBV11-2	few	CASSLDGDSNQPQHF	TGTGCCAGCAGCTTAGACGGGGATAGCAATCAGCCCCAGCATTTT
TRBJ2-7	TRBD2	TRBV10-2	-	CASSVLWEGFNSYEQYF	TGCGCCAGCAGTGTCCTCTGGGAGGGATTCAACTCCTACGAGCAGTACTTC
TRBJ1-4	TRBD1	TRBV4-1	-	CASSQVPGGNTNEKLFF	TGCGCCAGCAGCCAAGTCCCAGGGGGCAATACTAATGAAAAACTGTTTTTT
TRBJ2-4	-	TRBV28	-	CASSLSQQVGYIQYF	TGTGCCAGCAGTTTATCTCAACAGGTCGGGTACATTCAGTACTTC
TRBJ2-1	-	TRBV7-6	-	CASSSTPGRNSYNEQFF	TGTGCCAGCAGCTCAACCCCCGGAAGAAACTCCTACAATGAGCAGTTCTTC
TRBJ1-3	TRBD1	TRBV5-4	-	CASRKDRGTNTIYF	TGTGCCAGCAGAAAGGACAGGGGAACAAACACCATATATTTT
TRBJ2-5	TRBD2	TRBV5-1	-	CASSFWTSGKGETQYF	TGCGCCAGCAGCTTCTGGACTAGCGGAAAGGGGGAGACCCAGTACTTC
TRBJ2-7	-	TRBV6-1	-	CASSEQAGSYEQYF	TGTGCCAGCAGTGAACAAGCAGGCTCCTACGAGCAGTACTTC
TRBJ2-3	TRBD2	TRBV9	-	CASSPRTSGSVDTQYF	TGTGCCAGCAGCCCCCGGACTAGCGGGAGTGTAGATACGCAGTATTTT
TRBJ1-5	-	TRBV6-1	-	CASSEAGQGGQPQHF	TGTGCCAGCAGTGAAGCAGGGCAGGGAGGACAGCCCCAGCATTTT
TRBJ2-1	-	TRBV29-1	-	CSVGPQFF	TGCAGCGTAGGCCCTCAGTTCTTC
TRBJ2-1	TRBD1	TRBV7-9	-	CASNPGQGVGDEQFF	TGTGCCAGCAACCCGGGACAGGGCGTCGGTGATGAGCAGTTCTTC
TRBJ2-7	-	TRBV6-6	-	CASTPQRASYEQYF	TGTGCCAGCACGCCGCAAAGGGCCTCCTACGAGCAGTACTTC
TRBJ2-7	TRBD1	TRBV5-4	-	CASSSVGTGPLSEQYF	TGTGCCAGCAGCTCGGTGGGGACAGGCCCCTTGTCTGAGCAGTACTTC
TRBJ2-1	TRBD1	TRBV19	once	CASSLWGQGFNNEQFF	TGTGCCAGTAGCCTCTGGGGACAGGGATTCAACAATGAGCAGTTCTTC
TRBJ2-3	TRBD1	TRBV19	-	CASSPRQGSSTDTQYF	TGTGCCAGTAGCCCCCGACAGGGGAGTAGCACAGATACGCAGTATTTT
TRBJ2-7	TRBD1	TRBV6-1	-	CASSDEQGPYEQYF	TGTGCCAGCAGTGACGAACAGGGGCCCTACGAGCAGTACTTC
TRBJ1-4	-	TRBV5-6	-	CASSRGRTNEKLFF	TGTGCCAGCAGCCGGGGCCGCACTAATGAAAAACTGTTTTTT
TRBJ1-1	-	TRBV13	-	CASSLLNTEAFF	TGTGCCAGCAGCTTACTTAACACTGAAGCTTTCTTT
TRBJ2-1	TRBD1	TRBV29-1	-	CSVVLNGQADYNEQFF	TGCAGCGTTGTTCTTAACGGACAGGCGGATTACAATGAGCAGTTCTTC
TRBJ1-6	-	TRBV5-6	-	CASSHPSTYNSPLHF	TGTGCCAGCAGCCACCCATCGACCTATAATTCACCCCTCCACTTT
TRBJ2-1	TRBD2	TRBV29-1	-	CSADTSGSTHEQFF	TGCAGCGCCGACACTAGCGGGAGTACTCATGAGCAGTTCTTC
TRBJ1-2	TRBD1	TRBV11-3	-	CASSSRTGEGCGYGYTF	TGTGCCAGCAGCTCCCGGACAGGGGAGGGGTGCGGCTATGGCTACACCTTC
TRBJ1-2	TRBD1	TRBV28	-	CASTTSYGTAINYGYTF	TGTGCCAGCACCACATCTTACGGGACAGCAATTAACTATGGCTACACCTTC
TRBJ1-1	-	TRBV6-1	-	CASSDWIGGRRTEAFF	TGTGCCAGCAGTGACTGGATTGGGGGGCGGAGGACTGAAGCTTTCTTT
TRBJ1-1	-	TRBV6-1	-	CASSELDVKPRNTEAFF	TGTGCCAGCAGTGAATTAGATGTTAAACCACGGAACACTGAAGCTTTCTTT
TRBJ1-1	-	TRBV29-1	once	CSAPGPGQQGTEAFF	TGCAGCGCCCCCGGTCCCGGACAGCAGGGCACTGAAGCTTTCTTT
TRBJ2-5	-	TRBV9	-	CASSVTPQETQYF	TGTGCCAGCAGCGTAACGCCTCAAGAGACCCAGTACTTC
TRBJ2-1	TRBD2	TRBV19	-	CASSRARGGPMNEQFF	TGTGCCAGTAGTAGGGCGCGGGGGGGGCCTATGAATGAGCAGTTCTTC
TRBJ1-1	-	TRBV6-5	-	CASSLNGHNTEAFF	TGTGCCAGCAGTCTGAATGGACATAACACTGAAGCTTTCTTT
TRBJ1-2	-	TRBV7-9	few	CASGDAGLLRGYTF	TGTGCCAGCGGGGACGCGGGCCTATTGAGGGGCTACACCTTC
TRBJ2-7	-	TRBV29-1	-	CSAANSYEQYF	TGCAGCGCGGCCAATTCCTACGAGCAGTACTTC
TRBJ1-1	-	TRBV9	once	CASSVLMGTEAFF	TGTGCCAGCAGCGTTTTAATGGGCACTGAAGCTTTCTTT
TRBJ2-2	TRBD2	TRBV5-1	-	CASSLPRHGGTGELFF	TGCGCCAGCAGCTTACCGCGCCACGGGGGGACCGGGGAGCTGTTTTTT